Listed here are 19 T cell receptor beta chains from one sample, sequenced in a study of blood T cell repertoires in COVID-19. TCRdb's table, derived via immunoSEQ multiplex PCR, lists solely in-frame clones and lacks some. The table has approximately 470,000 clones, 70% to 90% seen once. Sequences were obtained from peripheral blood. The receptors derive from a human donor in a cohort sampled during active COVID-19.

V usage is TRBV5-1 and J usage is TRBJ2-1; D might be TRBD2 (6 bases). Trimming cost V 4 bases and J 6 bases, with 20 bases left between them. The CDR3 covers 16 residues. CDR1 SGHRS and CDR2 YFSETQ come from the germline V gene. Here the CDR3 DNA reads TGCGCCAGCAGCCCGGACTACGGGGCCGGGGGCAATGAGCAGTTCTTC. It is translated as CASSPDYGAGGNEQFF.

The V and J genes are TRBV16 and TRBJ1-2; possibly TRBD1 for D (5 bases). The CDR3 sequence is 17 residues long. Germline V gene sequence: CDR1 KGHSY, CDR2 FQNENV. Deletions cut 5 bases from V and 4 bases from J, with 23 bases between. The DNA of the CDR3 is TGTGCCAGCAGCGACCGCCGAAAGGAGGGGATATTCTATGGCTACACCTTC. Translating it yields CASSDRRKEGIFYGYTF.

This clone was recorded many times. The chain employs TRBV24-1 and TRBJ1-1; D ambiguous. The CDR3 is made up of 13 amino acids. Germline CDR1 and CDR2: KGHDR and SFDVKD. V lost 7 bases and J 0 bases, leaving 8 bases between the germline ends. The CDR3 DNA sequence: TGTGCCACCAGGCAGGACTTGAACACTGAAGCTTTCTTT. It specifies CATRQDLNTEAFF.

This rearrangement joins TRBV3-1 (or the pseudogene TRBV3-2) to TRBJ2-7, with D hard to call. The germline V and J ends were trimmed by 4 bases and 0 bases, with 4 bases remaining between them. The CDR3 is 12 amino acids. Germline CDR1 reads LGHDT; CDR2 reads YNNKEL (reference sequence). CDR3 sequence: CASSPSSYEQYF. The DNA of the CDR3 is TGTGCCAGCAGCCCTAGCTCCTACGAGCAGTACTTC.

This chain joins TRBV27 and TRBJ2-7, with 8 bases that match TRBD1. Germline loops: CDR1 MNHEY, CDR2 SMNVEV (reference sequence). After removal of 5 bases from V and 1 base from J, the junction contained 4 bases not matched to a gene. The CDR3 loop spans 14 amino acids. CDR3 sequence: CASSIGTGSYEQYF. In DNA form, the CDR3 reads TGTGCCAGCAGTATAGGGACAGGATCCTACGAGCAGTACTTC.

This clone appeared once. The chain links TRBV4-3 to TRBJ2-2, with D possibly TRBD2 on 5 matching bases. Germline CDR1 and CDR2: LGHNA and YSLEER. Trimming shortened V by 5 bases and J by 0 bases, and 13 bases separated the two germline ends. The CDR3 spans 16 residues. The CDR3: CASSGRAGPNTGELFF. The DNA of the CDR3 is TGCGCCAGCAGCGGCCGGGCGGGCCCGAACACCGGGGAGCTGTTTTTT.

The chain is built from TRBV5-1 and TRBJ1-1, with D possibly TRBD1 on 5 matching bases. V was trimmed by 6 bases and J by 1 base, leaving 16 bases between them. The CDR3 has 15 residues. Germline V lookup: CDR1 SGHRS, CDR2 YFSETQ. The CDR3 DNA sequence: TGCGCCAGCAAGGGAAACGCTGGGGCGAACACTGAAGCTTTCTTT. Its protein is CASKGNAGANTEAFF.

CDR3 amino acids: CASSQVPGNRNEKLFF. Written as DNA, the CDR3 is TGCGCCAGCAGCCAGGTCCCCGGGAACAGAAATGAAAAACTGTTTTTT. The V call is TRBV4-1, the J call TRBJ1-4; unclear D gene. V dropped 3 bases and J dropped 5 bases, with 16 bases sitting between them. Looked up from germline, CDR1 is MGHRA and CDR2 is YSYEKL. This CDR3 has 16 amino acids.

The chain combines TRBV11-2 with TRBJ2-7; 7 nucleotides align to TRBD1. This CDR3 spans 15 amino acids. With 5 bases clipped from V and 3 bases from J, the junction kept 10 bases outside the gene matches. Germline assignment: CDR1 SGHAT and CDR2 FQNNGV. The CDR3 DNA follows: TGTGCCAGCAGCCGATCGACAGGGAGCTACTACGAGCAGTACTTC. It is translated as CASSRSTGSYYEQYF.

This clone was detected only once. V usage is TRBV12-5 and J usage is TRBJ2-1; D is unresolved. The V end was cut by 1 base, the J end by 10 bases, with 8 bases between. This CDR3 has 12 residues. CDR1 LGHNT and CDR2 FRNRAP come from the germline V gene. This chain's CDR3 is CASGLDIPEQFF. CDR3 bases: TGTGCTAGTGGTTTGGATATCCCCGAGCAGTTCTTC.

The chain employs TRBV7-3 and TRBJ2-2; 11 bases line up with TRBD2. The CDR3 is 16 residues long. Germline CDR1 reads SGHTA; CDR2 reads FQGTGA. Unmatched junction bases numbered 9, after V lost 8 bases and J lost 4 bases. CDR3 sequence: CASGTSGSGSTGELFF. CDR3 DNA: TGTGCCAGCGGAACTAGCGGGAGCGGAAGCACCGGGGAGCTGTTTTTT.

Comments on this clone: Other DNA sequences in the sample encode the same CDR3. CDR3 in amino acids: CASSRGQNTEAFF. The CDR3 bases are TGTGCCAGCTCACGCGGACAGAACACTGAAGCTTTCTTT. This rearrangement joins TRBV18 to TRBJ1-1; weak D call: TRBD1 (5 bases). Trimming took 4 bases from V and 1 from J, leaving 7 bases between them. The V gene's germline CDR1 is KGHSH and CDR2 LQKENI. The CDR3 loop spans 13 amino acids.

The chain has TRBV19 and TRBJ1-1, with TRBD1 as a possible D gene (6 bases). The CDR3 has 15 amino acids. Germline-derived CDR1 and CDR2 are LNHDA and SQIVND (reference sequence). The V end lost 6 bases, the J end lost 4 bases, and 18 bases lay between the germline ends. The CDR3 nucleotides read TGTGCCAGTAGACATCCCCGCCAGGGGAGCACTGAAGCTTTCTTT. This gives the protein CASRHPRQGSTEAFF.

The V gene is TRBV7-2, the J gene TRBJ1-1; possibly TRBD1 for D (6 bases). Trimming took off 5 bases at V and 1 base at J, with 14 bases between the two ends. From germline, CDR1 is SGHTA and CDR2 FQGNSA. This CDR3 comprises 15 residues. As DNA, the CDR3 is TGTGCCAGCAGCCGTCAAACAGGGTCGAACACTGAAGCTTTCTTT. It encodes CASSRQTGSNTEAFF. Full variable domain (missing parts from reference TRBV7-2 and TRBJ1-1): GAGVSQSPSNKVTEKGKDVELRCDPISGHTALYWYRQSLGQGLEFLIYFQGNSAPDKSGLPSDRFSAERTGGSVSTLTIQRTQQEDSAVYLCASSRQTGSNTEAFFGQGTRLTVV.

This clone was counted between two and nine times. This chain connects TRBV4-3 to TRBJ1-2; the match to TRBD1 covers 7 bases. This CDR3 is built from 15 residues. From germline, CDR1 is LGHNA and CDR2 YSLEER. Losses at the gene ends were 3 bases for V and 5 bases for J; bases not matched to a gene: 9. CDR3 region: CASSHADRLNYGYTF. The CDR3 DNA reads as TGCGCCAGCAGCCATGCGGACAGGCTTAATTATGGCTACACCTTC.

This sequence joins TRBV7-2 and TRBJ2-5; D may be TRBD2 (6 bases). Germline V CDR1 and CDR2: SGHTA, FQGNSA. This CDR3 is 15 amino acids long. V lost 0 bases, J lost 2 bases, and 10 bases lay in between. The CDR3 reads CASSLAGGIQETQYF. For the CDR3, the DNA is TGTGCCAGCAGCTTAGCCGGCGGGATACAAGAGACCCAGTACTTC.

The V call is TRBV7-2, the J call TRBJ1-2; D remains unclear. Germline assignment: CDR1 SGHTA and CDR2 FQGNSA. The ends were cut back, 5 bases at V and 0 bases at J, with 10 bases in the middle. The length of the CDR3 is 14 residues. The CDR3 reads CASSRPQANYGYTF. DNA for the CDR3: TGTGCCAGCAGCCGCCCCCAGGCTAACTATGGCTACACCTTC.

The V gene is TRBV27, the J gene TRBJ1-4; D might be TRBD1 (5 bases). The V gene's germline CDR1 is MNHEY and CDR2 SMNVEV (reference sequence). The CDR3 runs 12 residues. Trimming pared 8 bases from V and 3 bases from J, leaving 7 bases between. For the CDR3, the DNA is TGTGCCAGCCGACAGTCTAATGAAAAACTGTTTTTT. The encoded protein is CASRQSNEKLFF.

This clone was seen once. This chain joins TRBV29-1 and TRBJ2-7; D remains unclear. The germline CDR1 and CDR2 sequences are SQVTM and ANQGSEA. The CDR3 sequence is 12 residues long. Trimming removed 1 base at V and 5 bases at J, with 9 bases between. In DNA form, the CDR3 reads TGCAGCGTTGAAGTCGTGAGGAACGAGCAGTACTTC. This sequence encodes CSVEVVRNEQYF.